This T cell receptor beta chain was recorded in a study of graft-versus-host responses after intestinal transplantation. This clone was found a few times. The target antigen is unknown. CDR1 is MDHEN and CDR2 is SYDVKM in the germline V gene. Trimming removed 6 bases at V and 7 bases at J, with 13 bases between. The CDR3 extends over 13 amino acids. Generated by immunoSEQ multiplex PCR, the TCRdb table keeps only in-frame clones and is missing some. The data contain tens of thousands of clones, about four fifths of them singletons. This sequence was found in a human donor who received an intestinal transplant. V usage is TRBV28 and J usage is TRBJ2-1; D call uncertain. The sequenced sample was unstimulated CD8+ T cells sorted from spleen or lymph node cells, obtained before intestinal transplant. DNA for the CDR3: TGTGCCAGCAGACCCGACTGGCCTAATGAGCAGTTCTTC. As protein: CASRPDWPNEQFF. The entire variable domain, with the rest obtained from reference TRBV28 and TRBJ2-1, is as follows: DVKVTQSSRYLVKRTGEKVFLECVQDMDHENMFWYRQDPGLGLRLIYFSYDVKMKEKGDIPEGYSVSREKKERFSLILESASTNQTSMYLCASRPDWPNEQFFGPGTRLTVL.